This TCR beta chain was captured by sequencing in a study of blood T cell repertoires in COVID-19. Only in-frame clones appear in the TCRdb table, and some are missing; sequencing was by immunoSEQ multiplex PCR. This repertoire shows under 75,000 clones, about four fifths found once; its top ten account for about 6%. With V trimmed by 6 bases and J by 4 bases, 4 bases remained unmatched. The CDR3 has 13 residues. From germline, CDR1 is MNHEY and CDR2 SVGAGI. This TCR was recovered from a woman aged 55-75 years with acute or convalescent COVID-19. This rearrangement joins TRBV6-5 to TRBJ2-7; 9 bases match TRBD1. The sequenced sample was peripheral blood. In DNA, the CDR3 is TGTGCCAGCAGGGGACAGGGCGGGTACGAGCAGTACTTC. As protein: CASRGQGGYEQYF.